This T cell receptor beta chain was sequenced for a study of identical twins. Findings of the study overall: Among beta out-of-frame sequences, excess sharing between twins appeared weaker. Fewer insertions were carried by abundant cord blood beta clonotypes, but none was seen in memory repertoires.

A single record per CDR3 protein comes from TCRdb applying MiXCR to the 5' RACE reads. Among a few hundred thousand distinct CDR3 sequences listed, approximately 14% were seen once. In the case of this clonotype: Its matching antigen is unknown.

The CDR3 sequence is 15 residues long. Germline CDR1 is LNHDA and CDR2 is SQIVND (reference sequence). V lost 6 bases to trimming and J lost 3 bases; unmatched junction nucleotides: 5. This same sample was also part of a study on yellow fever vaccine responses in identical twins. That paper states: Reports say the vaccine T cell response in twins looked partly convergent and partly personalized.

The chain has TRBV19 and TRBJ2-1; 10 bases align to TRBD2. Sequencing was done on a sample of CD4+ T cells sorted from blood. This TCR came from a woman younger than 30 in good health. CDR3 amino acids: CASSLSGGHYNEQFF. DNA of the CDR3: TGTGCCAGTAGCCTTAGCGGGGGGCACTACAATGAGCAGTTCTTC.